A single sample gave rise to the 12 T cell receptor beta chains below, sequenced in a study of regulatory T cells in long-lasting Graves disease. Both iRepertoire HTBI primers and Arm-PCR of CDR3 regions were used to build the TCR beta libraries. Each CDR3 protein gets one entry after TCRdb re-called the multiplex PCR reads with MiXCR. The sample consists of roughly 320,000 distinct CDR3 sequences, over 15% of them appearing once. Time point: newly diagnosed GD, antithyroid drugs for less than 3 months. Extracted RNA from PBMCs served as the source of the TCR library. The same data also went into a second study, on T cells in Graves' hyperthyroidism and ophthalmopathy.

The sample was peripheral blood mononuclear cells (PBMCs), taken at new diagnosis, from a patient treated with antithyroid drugs. The source is a man aged 35 to 55 with Graves disease.

This clonotype was seen at least ten times. The V and J genes are TRBV28 and TRBJ1-1; no reliable D call. The CDR3 consists of 13 residues. Trimming stripped 3 bases from V and 1 base from J, with 6 bases between. Germline CDR1 reads MDHEN; CDR2 reads SYDVKM. CDR3 DNA sequence: TGTGCCAGCAGTTTCTTCGGGAACACTGAAGCTTTCTTT. It yields the protein CASSFFGNTEAFF.

This clonotype was counted ten times or more. The chain combines TRBV5-1 with TRBJ2-3; D uncertain. The germline V gene encodes CDR1 SGHRS and CDR2 YFSETQ. The CDR3 sequence is 14 residues long. Trimming took 1 base from V and 3 from J, leaving 9 bases between them. This CDR3 reads CASSLSGRTDTQYF. Here the CDR3 DNA reads TGCGCCAGCAGCTTGTCCGGTAGGACAGATACGCAGTATTTT. Looking up the rest from reference TRBV5-1 and TRBJ2-3 gives the full variable domain: KAGVTQTPRYLIKTRGQQVTLSCSPISGHRSVSWYQQTPGQGLQFLFEYFSETQRNKGNFPGRFSGRQFSNSRSEMNVSTLELGDSALYLCASSLSGRTDTQYFGPGTRLTVL.

This clonotype was recorded a few times. The genes are TRBV2 and TRBJ2-1; 13 nucleotides line up with TRBD2. The V segment lost 6 bases and the J segment 2 bases; nucleotides outside the gene matches: 19. This CDR3 has 21 amino acids. Germline V CDR1 and CDR2: SNHLY, FYNNEI. CDR3 in DNA: TGTGCCAGCAGAATAACAACTAGCGGGGGGGCTCGTCGTCGACCCTACAATGAGCAGTTCTTC. Translating gives CASRITTSGGARRRPYNEQFF.

This clonotype has ten or more counts. The chain joins TRBV6-1 to TRBJ1-5; the D gene is possibly TRBD1 (5 bases). This CDR3 has 13 amino acids. Per germline, CDR1 MNHNS and CDR2 SASEGT. Trimming pared 5 bases from V and 6 bases from J, leaving 11 bases between. In DNA form, the CDR3 reads TGTGCCAGCAGTATAACAGGCGGTCAGCCCCAGCATTTT. It yields the protein CASSITGGQPQHF.

This clonotype was found many times. The chain couples TRBV24-1 to TRBJ2-5, with D unclear. Looked up from germline, CDR1 is KGHDR and CDR2 is SFDVKD. Trimming removed 4 bases at V and 3 bases at J, with 8 bases between. This CDR3 is 13 amino acids long. DNA of the CDR3: TGTGCCACCAGTGACGCGCATGAAGAGACCCAGTACTTC. It specifies CATSDAHEETQYF.

This clonotype was counted only a few times. This may come from a read error, since a much larger clone is one base off. The rearrangement joins TRBV12-3 or TRBV12-4 to TRBJ2-5; 9 nucleotides align to TRBD2. The CDR3 is 15 residues long. Losses at the gene ends were 5 bases for V and 3 bases for J; bases not matched to a gene: 7. The CDR3 is CASSRTSEGEETQYF. CDR3 coding DNA: TGTGCCAGCAGTAGGACTAGCGAGGGGGAAGAGACCCAGTACTTC.

In this sample, this clonotype turned up a few times. The genes are TRBV12-3 or TRBV12-4 and TRBJ2-3; D unclear. The CDR3 runs to 14 residues. V lost 0 bases, J lost 2 bases, and 6 bases lay in between. CDR3 nucleotides: TGTGCCAGCAGTTTAGCCAAATCCACAGATACGCAGTATTTT. Amino acid sequence: CASSLAKSTDTQYF.

The chain carries TRBV20-1 and TRBJ2-5, with D unclear. The germline V gene encodes CDR1 DFQATT and CDR2 SNEGSKA (reference sequence). There are 12 residues in the CDR3. Between the trimmed V and J ends, which lost 3 bases and 2 bases, there was a span of 7 bases. The CDR3 spells CSASGIQETQYF. For the CDR3, the DNA is TGCAGTGCTAGTGGGATACAAGAGACCCAGTACTTC.

This clonotype was recorded at least ten times. At one end the junction does not follow the germline gene, possibly because of a read error. The chain uses TRBV5-1 and TRBJ2-3, with 7 bases that match TRBD2. This CDR3 has 16 residues. CDR1 and CDR2 (germline): SGHRS, YFSETQ. The CDR3 bases are TGTGCCAGCAGCTTCTATTCGGTCCTAGCGGCGGATACGCAGTATTTT. Protein product: CASSFYSVLAADTQYF.

This clonotype was picked up many times. This chain joins TRBV7-7 and TRBJ1-5, with TRBD1 identical over 8 bases. With V trimmed by 3 bases and J by 3 bases, 4 bases remained unmatched. The CDR3 has 15 residues. Germline V lookup: CDR1 SSHAT, CDR2 FNYEAQ (reference sequence). The CDR3 DNA sequence: TGTGCCAGCAGCTTCTGGACAGGGTTCAATCAGCCCCAGCATTTT. This codes for CASSFWTGFNQPQHF.

This clonotype appeared a few times. The genes are TRBV15 and TRBJ2-5, with a weak D call TRBD2 (6 bases). Deletions cut 3 bases from V and 3 bases from J, with 14 bases between. From germline, CDR1 is LNHNV and CDR2 YYDKDF (reference sequence). This CDR3 has 15 residues. CDR3 nucleotides: TGTGCCACCAGCAGCCCTGGGAGGTACAAAGAGACCCAGTACTTC. This sequence encodes CATSSPGRYKETQYF.

V is TRBV4-2 and J is TRBJ2-5; 12 bases align to TRBD2. Germline assignment: CDR1 LGHNA and CDR2 YNFKEQ. The CDR3 is 15 amino acids. Trimming at V came to 5 bases and at J to 4 bases, leaving 5 bases not matched to a gene. DNA for the CDR3: TGTGCCAGCAGCAAGACTAGCGGGGGACCAGAGACCCAGTACTTC. This encodes CASSKTSGGPETQYF.